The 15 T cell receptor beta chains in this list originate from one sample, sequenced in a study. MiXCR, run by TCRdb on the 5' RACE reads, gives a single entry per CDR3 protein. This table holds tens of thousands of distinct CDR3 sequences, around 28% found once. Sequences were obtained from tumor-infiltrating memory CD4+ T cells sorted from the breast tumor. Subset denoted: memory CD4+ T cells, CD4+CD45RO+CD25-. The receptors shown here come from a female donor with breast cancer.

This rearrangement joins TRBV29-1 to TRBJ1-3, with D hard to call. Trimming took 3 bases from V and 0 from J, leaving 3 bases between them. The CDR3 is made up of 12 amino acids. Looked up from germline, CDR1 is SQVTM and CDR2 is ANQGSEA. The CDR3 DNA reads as TGCAGCGTTGACGGCTCTGGAAACACCATATATTTT. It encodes CSVDGSGNTIYF.

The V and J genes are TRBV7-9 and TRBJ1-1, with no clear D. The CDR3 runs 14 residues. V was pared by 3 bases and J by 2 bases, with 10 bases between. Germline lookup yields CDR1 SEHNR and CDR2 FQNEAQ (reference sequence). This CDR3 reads CASSLGEVNTEAFF. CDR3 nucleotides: TGTGCCAGCAGCTTGGGTGAGGTTAACACTGAAGCTTTCTTT. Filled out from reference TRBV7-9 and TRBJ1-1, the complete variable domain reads DTGVSQNPRHKITKRGQNVTFRCDPISEHNRLYWYRQTLGQGPEFLTYFQNEAQLEKSRLLSDRFSAERPKGSFSTLEIQRTEQGDSAMYLCASSLGEVNTEAFFGQGTRLTVV.

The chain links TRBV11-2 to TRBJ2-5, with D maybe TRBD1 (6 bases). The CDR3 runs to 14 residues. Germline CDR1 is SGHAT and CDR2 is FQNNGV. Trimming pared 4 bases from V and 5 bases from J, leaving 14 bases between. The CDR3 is CASSSGQPGETQYF. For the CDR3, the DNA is TGTGCCAGCAGCTCCGGACAGCCGGGCGAGACCCAGTACTTC.

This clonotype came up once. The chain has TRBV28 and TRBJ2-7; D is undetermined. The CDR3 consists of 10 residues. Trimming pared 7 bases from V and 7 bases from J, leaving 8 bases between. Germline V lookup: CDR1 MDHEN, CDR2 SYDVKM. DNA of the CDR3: TGTGCCAGCACCTCTCGTGAGCAGTACTTC. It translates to CASTSREQYF.

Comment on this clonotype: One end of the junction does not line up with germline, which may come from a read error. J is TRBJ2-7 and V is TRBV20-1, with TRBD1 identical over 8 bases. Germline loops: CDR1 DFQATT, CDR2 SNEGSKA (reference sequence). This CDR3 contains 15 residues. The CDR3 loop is CSASPLRGQAYQQYF. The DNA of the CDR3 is TGCAGTGCTAGCCCGCTAAGGGGACAGGCCTACCAGCAGTACTTC.

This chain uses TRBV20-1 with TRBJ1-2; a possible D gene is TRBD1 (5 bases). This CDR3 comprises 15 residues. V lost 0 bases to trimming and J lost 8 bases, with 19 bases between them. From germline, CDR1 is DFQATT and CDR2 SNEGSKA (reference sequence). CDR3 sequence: CSAREAPQGLGGYTF. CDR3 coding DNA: TGCAGTGCTAGAGAGGCGCCTCAGGGTCTTGGCGGCTACACCTTC.

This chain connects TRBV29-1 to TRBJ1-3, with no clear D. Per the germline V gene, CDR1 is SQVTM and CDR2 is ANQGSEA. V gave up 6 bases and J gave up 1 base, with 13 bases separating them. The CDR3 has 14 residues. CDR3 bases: TGCAGCGTCTCCGAAGCGGGGTCTGGAAACACCATATATTTT. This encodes CSVSEAGSGNTIYF.

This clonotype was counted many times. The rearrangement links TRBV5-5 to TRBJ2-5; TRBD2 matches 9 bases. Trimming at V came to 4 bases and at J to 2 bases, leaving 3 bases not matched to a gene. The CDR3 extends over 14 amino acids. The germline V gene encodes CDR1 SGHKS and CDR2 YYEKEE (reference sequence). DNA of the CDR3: TGTGCCAGCAGCGAAAGCGGGAGGCAAGAGACCCAGTACTTC. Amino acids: CASSESGRQETQYF.

The CDR3 region is CSAKLLGNNSPLHF. CDR3 DNA: TGCAGTGCCAAACTTCTGGGTAATAATTCACCCCTCCACTTT. The chain carries TRBV20-1 and TRBJ1-6; no clear D gene. The CDR3 has 14 residues. Trimming pared 6 bases from V and 5 bases from J, leaving 14 bases between. Germline-derived CDR1 and CDR2 are DFQATT and SNEGSKA (reference sequence).

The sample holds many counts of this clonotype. The CDR3 bases are TGCGCCAGCAGCTTATCTAGGACTAGGACAGATACGCAGTATTTT. Translation: CASSLSRTRTDTQYF. The rearrangement uses TRBV5-1 and TRBJ2-3, with 7 bases identical to TRBD2. V shed 2 bases and J 3 bases; nucleotides not matched to a gene: 6. Germline assignment: CDR1 SGHRS and CDR2 YFSETQ. The CDR3 has 15 amino acids.

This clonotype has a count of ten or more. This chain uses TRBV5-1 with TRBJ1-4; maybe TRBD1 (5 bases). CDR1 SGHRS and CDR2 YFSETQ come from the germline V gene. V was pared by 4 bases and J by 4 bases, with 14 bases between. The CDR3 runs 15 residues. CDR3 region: CASSITGTGNEKLFF. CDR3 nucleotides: TGCGCCAGCAGCATCACCGGGACCGGTAATGAAAAACTGTTTTTT.

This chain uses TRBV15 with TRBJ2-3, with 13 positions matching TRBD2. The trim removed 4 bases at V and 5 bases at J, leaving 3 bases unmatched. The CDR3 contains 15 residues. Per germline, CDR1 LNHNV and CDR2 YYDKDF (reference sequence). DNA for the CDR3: TGTGCCACCAGCACCCGGACTAGCGGGAGAGATACGCAGTATTTT. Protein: CATSTRTSGRDTQYF. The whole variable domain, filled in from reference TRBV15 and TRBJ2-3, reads DAMVIQNPRYQVTQFGKPVTLSCSQTLNHNVMYWYQQKSSQAPKLLFHYYDKDFNNEADTPDNFQSRRPNTSFCFLDIRSPGLGDTAMYLCATSTRTSGRDTQYFGPGTRLTVL.

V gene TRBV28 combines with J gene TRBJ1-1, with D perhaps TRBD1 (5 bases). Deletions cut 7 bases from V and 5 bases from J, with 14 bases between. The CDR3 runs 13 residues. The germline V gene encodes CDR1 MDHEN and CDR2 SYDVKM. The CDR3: CASIGTWGTEAFF. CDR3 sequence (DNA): TGTGCCAGCATAGGGACCTGGGGGACTGAAGCTTTCTTT.

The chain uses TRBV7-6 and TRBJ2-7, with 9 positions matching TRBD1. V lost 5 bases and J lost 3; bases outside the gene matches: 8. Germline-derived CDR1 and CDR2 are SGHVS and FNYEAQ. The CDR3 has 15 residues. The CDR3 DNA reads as TGTGCCAGCAGCGAGGGACAGGGCGTAGTCTACGAGCAGTACTTC. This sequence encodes CASSEGQGVVYEQYF.

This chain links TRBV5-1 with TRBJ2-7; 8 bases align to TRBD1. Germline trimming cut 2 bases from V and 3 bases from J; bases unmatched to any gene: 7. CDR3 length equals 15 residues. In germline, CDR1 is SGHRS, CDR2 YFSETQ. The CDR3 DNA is TGCGCCAGCAGCTTAACCGGGACAGGAGACTACGAGCAGTACTTC. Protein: CASSLTGTGDYEQYF.